This T cell receptor beta chain was documented in a study of shared clonotypes between healthy human individuals. The study's findings and limits: As a rule, naive subsets had a larger estimated richness than memory subsets. Only blood samples were collected, and tissue repertoires likely differ.

Details on this clone: Its matching antigen is unknown.

Produced via immunoSEQ multiplex PCR; TCRdb's table is partial and in-frame only. This table has around 1,900,000 clones, 90% to 95% appearing once. CDR3 length: 14 amino acids. Germline values: CDR1 MDHEN, CDR2 SYDVKM. Between the trimmed V and J ends, which lost 2 bases and 0 bases, there was a span of 8 bases. Naive CD8 cells were CD45RO-negative, positively selected for CCR7, excluding terminally differentiated effector memory CD45RA+ cells. Donors, healthy HIV-negative adults, lacked recent acute infections or vaccinations. The TCR sequence derives from a man younger than 35 in good health. Some clones in this sample may be carry-over from other donors' samples. The rearrangement joins TRBV28 to TRBJ2-7; no clear D gene. The sample taken for sequencing was naive CD8+ T cells from PBMCs. The CDR3 region is CASSLRSSSYEQYF. Written as DNA, the CDR3 is TGTGCCAGCAGTTTACGCAGCAGCTCCTACGAGCAGTACTTC. The full variable domain, its missing parts supplied by reference TRBV28 and TRBJ2-7, is DVKVTQSSRYLVKRTGEKVFLECVQDMDHENMFWYRQDPGLGLRLIYFSYDVKMKEKGDIPEGYSVSREKKERFSLILESASTNQTSMYLCASSLRSSSYEQYFGPGTRLTVT.